The 10 T cell receptor beta chains presented below share a single source sample, sequenced in a study of OX40 agonist ivuxolimab in advanced cancers. The protocol was immunoSEQ multiplex PCR, while the TCRdb copy is restricted to in-frame clones and leaves out a portion. The sample has around 50,000 clones; roughly nine tenths are singletons. The specimen comprised CD4+ or CD8+ T cells sorted from blood, sampled in a trial of the OX40 agonist ivuxolimab. All receptors come from an adult with an advanced solid tumor such as melanoma, head and neck, liver or kidney cancer.

V and J are TRBV25-1 and TRBJ2-6, with unresolved D. Germline V gene sequence: CDR1 MGHDK, CDR2 SYGVNS. The CDR3 is 16 residues long. V was clipped by 0 bases and J by 0 bases, with 6 bases between them. CDR3 amino acids: CASSEYIGSGANVLTF. CDR3 nucleotides: TGTGCCAGCAGTGAATATATCGGCTCTGGGGCCAACGTCCTGACTTTC.

V gene TRBV19 combines with J gene TRBJ2-7, with D tentatively TRBD1 (7 bases). V was pared by 5 bases and J by 3 bases, with 23 bases between. Germline CDR1 and CDR2: LNHDA and SQIVND (reference sequence). The CDR3 sequence is 17 residues long. The CDR3 region has the DNA TGTGCCAGTAGTCGACCCTCCTCAGGGGGGCCATTCTACGAGCAGTACTTC. Translated, it gives CASSRPSSGGPFYEQYF.

V is TRBV9 and J is TRBJ2-1, with 10 positions matching TRBD2. The V gene's germline CDR1 is SGDLS and CDR2 YYNGEE. This CDR3 is built from 15 residues. The V and J ends lost 2 bases and 2 bases, in that order; junction bases with no gene match: 1. For the CDR3, the DNA is TGTGCCAGCAGCGTCGGGACTAGCGCCTACAATGAGCAGTTCTTC. Translating it yields CASSVGTSAYNEQFF.

This sequence joins TRBV19 and TRBJ2-1; 8 bases agree with TRBD1. Germline loops: CDR1 LNHDA, CDR2 SQIVND (reference sequence). The CDR3 covers 15 residues. V was clipped by 7 bases and J by 7 bases; unmatched bases: 12. CDR3 in amino acids: CASIETWTGKNEQFF. The CDR3 nucleotides read TGTGCCAGTATCGAAACCTGGACAGGGAAAAATGAGCAGTTCTTC. The entire variable domain, with the rest obtained from reference TRBV19 and TRBJ2-1, is as follows: DGGITQSPKYLFRKEGQNVTLSCEQNLNHDAMYWYRQDPGQGLRLIYYSQIVNDFQKGDIAEGYSVSREKKESFPLTVTSAQKNPTAFYLCASIETWTGKNEQFFGPGTRLTVL.

This clone came up once. The chain couples TRBV18 to TRBJ2-5, with D unresolved. Deletions cut 3 bases from V and 5 bases from J, with 7 bases between. CDR3 size: 12 residues. From germline, CDR1 is KGHSH and CDR2 LQKENI. The CDR3, as DNA: TGTGCCAGCTCACCTACCACGGAGACCCAGTACTTC. Its protein is CASSPTTETQYF.

The CDR3 nucleotides are TGTGCCAGCAGTTTTGAACAGGGAGTTAGCTATGGCTACACCTTC. It encodes CASSFEQGVSYGYTF. V gene TRBV6-6 combines with J gene TRBJ1-2; TRBD1 might be the D (6 bases). CDR1 is MNHNY and CDR2 is SVGAGI in the germline V gene (reference sequence). V lost 4 bases, J lost 4 bases, and 16 bases lay in between. The CDR3 runs 15 residues.

This clone was seen repeatedly, ten times or more. The rearrangement uses TRBV28 and TRBJ2-4; 9 positions match TRBD1. The CDR3 covers 15 residues. Germline V gene data show CDR1 as MDHEN and CDR2 as SYDVKM. Losses at the gene ends were 6 bases for V and 8 bases for J; bases not matched to a gene: 11. The CDR3 nucleotides are TGTGCCAGCAGCTTCCCGGGACAGGGAGCAGACATTCAGTACTTC. This encodes CASSFPGQGADIQYF.

In nucleotides, the CDR3 is TGTGCCAGTAGTATCCGGGACACCGGGGAGCTGTTTTTT. Translating it yields CASSIRDTGELFF. The V and J genes are TRBV19 and TRBJ2-2; D remains ambiguous. V lost 3 bases and J lost 3, with 5 bases in between. Germline lookup yields CDR1 LNHDA and CDR2 SQIVND (reference sequence). This CDR3 is built from 13 residues.

This sequence joins TRBV7-9 and TRBJ1-1; D gene unclear. The length of the CDR3 is 14 residues. The germline V and J ends were trimmed by 1 base and 0 bases, with 6 bases remaining between them. Germline V gives CDR1 SEHNR, CDR2 FQNEAQ (reference sequence). The CDR3 spells CASSLDRLNTEAFF. Here the CDR3 DNA reads TGTGCCAGCAGCTTAGACAGACTGAACACTGAAGCTTTCTTT.

This clone was counted a few times. This chain links TRBV30 with TRBJ1-4, with 12 nucleotides matching TRBD1. The V gene end was trimmed by 3 bases and the J gene end by 9 bases; junction bases not matched to a gene: 5. The length of the CDR3 is 14 residues. CDR1 and CDR2 (germline): GTSNPN, SVGIG (reference sequence). The CDR3 nucleotides read TGTGCCTGGAGGGCCGGGACAGGGGGCCAAAAACTGTTTTTT. The encoded protein is CAWRAGTGGQKLFF.